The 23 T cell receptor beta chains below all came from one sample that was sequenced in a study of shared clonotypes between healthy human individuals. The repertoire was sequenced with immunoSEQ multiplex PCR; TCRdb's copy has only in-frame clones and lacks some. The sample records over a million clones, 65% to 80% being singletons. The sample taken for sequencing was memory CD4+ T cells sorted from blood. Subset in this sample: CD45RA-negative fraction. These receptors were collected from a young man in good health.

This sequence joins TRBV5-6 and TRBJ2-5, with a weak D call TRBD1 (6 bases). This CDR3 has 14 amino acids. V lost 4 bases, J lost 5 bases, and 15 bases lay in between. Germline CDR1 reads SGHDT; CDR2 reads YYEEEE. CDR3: CASSLGHRLETQYF. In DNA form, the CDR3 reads TGTGCCAGCAGCCTGGGACACCGATTGGAGACCCAGTACTTC.

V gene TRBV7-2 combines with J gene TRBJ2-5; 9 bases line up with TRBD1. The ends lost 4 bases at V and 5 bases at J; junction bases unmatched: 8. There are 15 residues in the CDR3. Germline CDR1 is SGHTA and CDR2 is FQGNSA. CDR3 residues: CASSYTGGAEETQYF. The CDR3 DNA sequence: TGTGCCAGCAGCTACACAGGGGGCGCGGAGGAGACCCAGTACTTC.

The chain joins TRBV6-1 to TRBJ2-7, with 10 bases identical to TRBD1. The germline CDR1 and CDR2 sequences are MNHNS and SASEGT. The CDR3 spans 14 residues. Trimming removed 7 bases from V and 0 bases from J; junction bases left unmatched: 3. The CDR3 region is CASIRDRGSYEQYF. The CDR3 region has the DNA TGTGCCAGCATACGGGACAGGGGCTCCTACGAGCAGTACTTC.

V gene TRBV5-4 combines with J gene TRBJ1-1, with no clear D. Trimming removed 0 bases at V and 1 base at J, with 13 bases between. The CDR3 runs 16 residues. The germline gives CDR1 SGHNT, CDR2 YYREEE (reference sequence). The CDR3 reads CASSLDGVTRNTEAFF. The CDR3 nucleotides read TGTGCCAGCAGCTTGGATGGGGTGACGAGGAACACTGAAGCTTTCTTT. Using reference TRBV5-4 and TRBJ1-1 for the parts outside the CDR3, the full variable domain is ETGVTQSPTHLIKTRGQQVTLRCSSQSGHNTVSWYQQALGQGPQFIFQYYREEENGRGNFPPRFSGLQFPNYSSELNVNALELDDSALYLCASSLDGVTRNTEAFFGQGTRLTVV.

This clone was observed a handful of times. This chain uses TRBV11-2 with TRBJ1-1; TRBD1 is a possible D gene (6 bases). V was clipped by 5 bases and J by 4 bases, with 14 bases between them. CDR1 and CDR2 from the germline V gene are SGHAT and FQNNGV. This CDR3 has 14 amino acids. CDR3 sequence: CASSEQGYGTEAFF. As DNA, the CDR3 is TGTGCCAGCAGCGAACAGGGATATGGCACTGAAGCTTTCTTT.

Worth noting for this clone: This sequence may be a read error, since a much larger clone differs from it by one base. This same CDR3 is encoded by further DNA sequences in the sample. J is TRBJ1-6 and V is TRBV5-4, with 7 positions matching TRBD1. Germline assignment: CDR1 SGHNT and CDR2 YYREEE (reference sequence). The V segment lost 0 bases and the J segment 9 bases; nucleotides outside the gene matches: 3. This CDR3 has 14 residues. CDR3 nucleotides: TGTGCCAGCAGCTTGGGACAGGGAAGTTCACCCCTCCACTTT. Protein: CASSLGQGSSPLHF.

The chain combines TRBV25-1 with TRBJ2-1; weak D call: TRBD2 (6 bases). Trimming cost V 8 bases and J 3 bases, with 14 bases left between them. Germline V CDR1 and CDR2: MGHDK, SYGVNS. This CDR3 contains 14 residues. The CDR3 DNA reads TGTGCCAGCCGCATTGGGGGGAACTACAATGAGCAGTTCTTC. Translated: CASRIGGNYNEQFF.

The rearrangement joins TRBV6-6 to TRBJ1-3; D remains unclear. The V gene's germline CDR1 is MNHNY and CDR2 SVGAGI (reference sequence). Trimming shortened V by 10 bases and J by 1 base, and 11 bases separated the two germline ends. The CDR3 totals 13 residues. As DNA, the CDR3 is TGTGCCATCGGACTTACTTCTGGAAACACCATATATTTT. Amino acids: CAIGLTSGNTIYF.

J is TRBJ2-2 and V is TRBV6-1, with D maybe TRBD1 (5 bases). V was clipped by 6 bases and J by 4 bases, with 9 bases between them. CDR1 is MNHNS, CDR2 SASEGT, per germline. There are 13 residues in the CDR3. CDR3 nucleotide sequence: TGTGCCAGCAGGGGGCTCGGCACCGGGGAGCTGTTTTTT. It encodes CASRGLGTGELFF.

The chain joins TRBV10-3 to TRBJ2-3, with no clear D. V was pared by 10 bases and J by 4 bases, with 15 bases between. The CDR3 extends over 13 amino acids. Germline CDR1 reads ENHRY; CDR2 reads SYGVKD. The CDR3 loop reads CASDGRLADTQYF. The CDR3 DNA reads TGTGCCAGCGATGGGCGTTTGGCAGATACGCAGTATTTT.

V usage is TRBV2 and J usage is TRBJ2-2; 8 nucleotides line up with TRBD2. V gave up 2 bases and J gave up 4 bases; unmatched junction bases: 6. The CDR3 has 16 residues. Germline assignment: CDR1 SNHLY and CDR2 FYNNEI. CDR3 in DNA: TGTGCCAGCAGTGAACCACGGGGGGGACGCACCGGGGAGCTGTTTTTT. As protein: CASSEPRGGRTGELFF.

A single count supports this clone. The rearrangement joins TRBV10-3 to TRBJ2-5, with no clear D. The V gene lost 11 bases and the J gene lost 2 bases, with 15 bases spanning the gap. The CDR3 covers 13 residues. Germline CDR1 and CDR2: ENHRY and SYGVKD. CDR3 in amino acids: CAAQENRQETQYF. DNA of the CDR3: TGTGCCGCCCAGGAGAACAGACAAGAGACCCAGTACTTC.

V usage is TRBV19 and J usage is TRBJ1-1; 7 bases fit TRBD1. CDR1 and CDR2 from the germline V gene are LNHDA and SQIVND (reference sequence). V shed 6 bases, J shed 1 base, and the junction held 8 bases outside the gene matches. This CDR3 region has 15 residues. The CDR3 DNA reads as TGTGCCAGTAGAACAACAGGGGATAAGAACACTGAAGCTTTCTTT. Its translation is CASRTTGDKNTEAFF.

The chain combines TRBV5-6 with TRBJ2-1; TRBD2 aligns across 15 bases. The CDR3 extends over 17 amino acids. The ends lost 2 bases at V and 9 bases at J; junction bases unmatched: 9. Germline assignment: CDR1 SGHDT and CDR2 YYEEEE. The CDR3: CASSFRTSGRALGEQFF. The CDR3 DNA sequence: TGTGCCAGCAGCTTCCGGACTAGCGGGAGGGCCTTGGGTGAGCAGTTCTTC.

This CDR3 is CASSLGGTPGETQYF. In DNA, the CDR3 is TGTGCCAGCAGCCTGGGGGGGACCCCCGGGGAGACCCAGTACTTC. The genes are TRBV13 and TRBJ2-5; 7 bases are a match to TRBD2. J was trimmed by 5 bases and V by 5 bases; bases with no gene match: 11. This CDR3 region has 15 residues. Germline V gene data show CDR1 as PRHDT and CDR2 as FYEKMQ (reference sequence).

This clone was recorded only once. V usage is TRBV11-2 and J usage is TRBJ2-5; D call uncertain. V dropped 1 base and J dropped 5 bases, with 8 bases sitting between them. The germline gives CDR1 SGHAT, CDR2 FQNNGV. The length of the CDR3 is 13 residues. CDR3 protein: CASSLGRTETQYF. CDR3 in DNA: TGTGCCAGCAGCTTAGGCAGGACGGAGACCCAGTACTTC.

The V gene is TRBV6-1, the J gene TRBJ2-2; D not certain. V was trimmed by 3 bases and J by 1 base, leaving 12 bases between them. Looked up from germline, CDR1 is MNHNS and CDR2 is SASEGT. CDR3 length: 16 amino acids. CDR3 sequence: CASSEDPDGNTGELFF. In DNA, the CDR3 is TGTGCCAGCAGTGAGGACCCGGACGGGAACACCGGGGAGCTGTTTTTT.

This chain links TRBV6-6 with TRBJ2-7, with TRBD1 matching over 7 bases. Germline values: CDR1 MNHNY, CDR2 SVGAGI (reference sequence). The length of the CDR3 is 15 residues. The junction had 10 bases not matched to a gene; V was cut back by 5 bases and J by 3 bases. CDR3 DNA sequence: TGTGCCAGCAGTATGGGACAGCAAGAGCTCTACGAGCAGTACTTC. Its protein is CASSMGQQELYEQYF.

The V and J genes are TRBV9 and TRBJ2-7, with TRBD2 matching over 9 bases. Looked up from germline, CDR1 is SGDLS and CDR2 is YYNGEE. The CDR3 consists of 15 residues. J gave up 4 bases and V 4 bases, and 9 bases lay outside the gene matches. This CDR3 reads CASSPWAGGLYEQYF. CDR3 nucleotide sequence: TGTGCCAGCAGCCCCTGGGCGGGGGGGCTATACGAGCAGTACTTC.

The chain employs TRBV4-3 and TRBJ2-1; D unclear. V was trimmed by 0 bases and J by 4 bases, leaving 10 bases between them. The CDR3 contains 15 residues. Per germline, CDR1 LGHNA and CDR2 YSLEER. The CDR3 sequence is CASSQDLPGYNEQFF. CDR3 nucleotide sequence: TGCGCCAGCAGCCAAGATTTACCAGGTTACAATGAGCAGTTCTTC.

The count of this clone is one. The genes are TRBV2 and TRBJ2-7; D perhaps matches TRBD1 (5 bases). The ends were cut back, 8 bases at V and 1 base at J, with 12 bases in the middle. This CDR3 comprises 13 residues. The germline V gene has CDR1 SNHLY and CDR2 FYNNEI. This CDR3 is CASGPRQSYEQYF. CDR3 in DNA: TGTGCCAGCGGTCCTAGACAGTCCTACGAGCAGTACTTC. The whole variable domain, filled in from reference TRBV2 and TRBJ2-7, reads EPEVTQTPSHQVTQMGQEVILRCVPISNHLYFYWYRQILGQKVEFLVSFYNNEISEKSEIFDDQFSVERPDGSNFTLKIRSTKLEDSAMYFCASGPRQSYEQYFGPGTRLTVT.

CDR3 DNA sequence: TGTGCCAGCAGCCTCGAATCCTACAGGAACACTGAAGCTTTCTTT. It codes for CASSLESYRNTEAFF. This chain links TRBV5-6 with TRBJ1-1; D remains unclear. The V and J ends lost 4 bases and 1 base respectively, with 14 bases between them. This CDR3 region has 15 residues. The germline CDR1 and CDR2 sequences are SGHDT and YYEEEE.

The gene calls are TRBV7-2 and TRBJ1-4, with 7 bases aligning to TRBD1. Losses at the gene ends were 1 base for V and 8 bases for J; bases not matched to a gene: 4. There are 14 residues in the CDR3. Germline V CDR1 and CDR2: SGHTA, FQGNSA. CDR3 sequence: CASSLGDRSEKLFF. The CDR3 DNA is TGTGCCAGCAGCTTAGGGGACAGAAGCGAAAAACTGTTTTTT.